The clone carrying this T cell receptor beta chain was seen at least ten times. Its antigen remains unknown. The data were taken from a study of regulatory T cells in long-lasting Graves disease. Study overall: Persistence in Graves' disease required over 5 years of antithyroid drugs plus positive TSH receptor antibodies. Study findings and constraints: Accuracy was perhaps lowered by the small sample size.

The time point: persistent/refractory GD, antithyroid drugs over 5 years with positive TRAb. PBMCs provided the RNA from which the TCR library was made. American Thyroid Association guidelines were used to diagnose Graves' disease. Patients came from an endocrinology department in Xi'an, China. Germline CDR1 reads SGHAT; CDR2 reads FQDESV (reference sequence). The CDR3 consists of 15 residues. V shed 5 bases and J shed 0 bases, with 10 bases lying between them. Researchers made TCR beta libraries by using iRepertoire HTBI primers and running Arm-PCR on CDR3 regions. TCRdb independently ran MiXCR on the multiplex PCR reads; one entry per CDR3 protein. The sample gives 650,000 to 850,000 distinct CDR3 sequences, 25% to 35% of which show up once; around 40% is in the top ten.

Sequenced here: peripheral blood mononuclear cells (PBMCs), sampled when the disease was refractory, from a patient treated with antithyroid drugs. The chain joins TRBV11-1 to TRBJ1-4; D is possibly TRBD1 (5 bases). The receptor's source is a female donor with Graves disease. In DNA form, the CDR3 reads TGTGCCAGCAGCCCTGGGACGGCAACTAATGAAAAACTGTTTTTT. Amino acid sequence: CASSPGTATNEKLFF.